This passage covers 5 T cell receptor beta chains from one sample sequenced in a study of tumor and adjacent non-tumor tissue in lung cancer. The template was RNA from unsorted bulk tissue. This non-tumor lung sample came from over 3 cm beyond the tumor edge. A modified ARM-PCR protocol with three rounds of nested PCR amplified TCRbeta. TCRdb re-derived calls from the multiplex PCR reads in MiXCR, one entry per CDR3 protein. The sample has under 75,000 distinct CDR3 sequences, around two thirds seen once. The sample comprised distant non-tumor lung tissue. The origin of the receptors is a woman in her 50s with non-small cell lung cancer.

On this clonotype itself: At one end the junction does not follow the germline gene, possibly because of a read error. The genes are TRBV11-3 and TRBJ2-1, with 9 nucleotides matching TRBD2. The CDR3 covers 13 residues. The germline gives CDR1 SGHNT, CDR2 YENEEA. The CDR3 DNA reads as TGTGCCAACAGCTTGGGTACTAGCGGGGAGCAGTTCTTC. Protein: CANSLGTSGEQFF.

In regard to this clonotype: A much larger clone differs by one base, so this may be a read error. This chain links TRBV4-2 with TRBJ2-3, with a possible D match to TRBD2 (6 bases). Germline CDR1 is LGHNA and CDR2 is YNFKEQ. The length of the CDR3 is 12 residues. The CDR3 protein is CASSHLGGTRYF. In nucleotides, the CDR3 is TGTGCCAGCAGCCATTTGGGGGGTACGCGGTATTTT.

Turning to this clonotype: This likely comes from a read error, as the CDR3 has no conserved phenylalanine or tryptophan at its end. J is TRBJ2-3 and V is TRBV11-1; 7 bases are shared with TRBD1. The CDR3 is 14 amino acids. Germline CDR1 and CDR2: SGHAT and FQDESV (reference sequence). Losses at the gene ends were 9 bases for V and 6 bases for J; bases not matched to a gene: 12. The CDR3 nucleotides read TGTGCCAGTAGCATAGTTACAGGGGCTGATACGCAGTATTAT. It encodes CASSIVTGADTQYY.

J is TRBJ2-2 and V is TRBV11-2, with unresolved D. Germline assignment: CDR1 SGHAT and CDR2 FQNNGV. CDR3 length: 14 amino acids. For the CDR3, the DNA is TGTACCGGCTGCCGCGCTGCGGCGGCCGGGGAGCTGTTTTTT. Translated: CTGCRAAAAGELFF. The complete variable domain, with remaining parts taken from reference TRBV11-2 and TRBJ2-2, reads EAGVAQSPRYKIIEKRQSVAFWCNPISGHATLYWYQQILGQGPKLLIQFQNNGVVDDSQLPKDRFSAERLKGVDSTLKIQPAKLEDSAVYLCTGCRAAAAGELFFGEGSRLTVL.

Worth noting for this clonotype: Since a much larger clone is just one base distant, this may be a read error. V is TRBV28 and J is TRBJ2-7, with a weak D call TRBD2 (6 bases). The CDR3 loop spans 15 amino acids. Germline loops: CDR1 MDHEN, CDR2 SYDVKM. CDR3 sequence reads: CSSSTTGLTSYEQYF. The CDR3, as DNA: TGTTCCAGCAGTACGACGGGACTGACGTCCTACGAGCAGTACTTC.